Included here is one T cell receptor beta chain sequence, with context. There is no known antigen for this receptor. Base qualities are not at hand, and no much larger clone is one base apart. The time point label of this sample denotes: baseline before first vaccination. Vaccinee samples were obtained from the UK trials COV001 and COV002, which included a single-blind randomized controlled phase 2/3 trial of AZD1222 (ChAdOx1 nCoV-19) in healthy adults. For TCRbeta chain sequencing, PBMC samples from trial participants were taken at day 0 and at day 28 after the second dose. The data derive from a study of T cell responses to AZD1222 COVID-19 vaccine (dated by TCRdb to about 2021). At the level of the whole study: AZD1222 recipients whose second dose came at about 4 weeks and those whose second dose came at about 12 weeks were combined into one group, since spike-specific TCR depth and breadth did not differ between the two schedules. A total of 233 trial participants underwent TCR sequencing, of whom around 200 received two doses of AZD1222 and about 26 received two doses of the MenACWY control vaccine. Trial participants were enrolled into age subgroups of 18-55, 56-69 and 70-plus years, which contained roughly 140, 27 and 60 TCR-sequenced participants, respectively.

Overall results and qualifications from the work: Because no samples from the day 14 peak response were available, repertoires could be characterized only after the peak T cell response. Only five to seven AZD1222 recipients were SARS-CoV-2 seropositive at baseline, limiting conclusions about previously exposed vaccinees. After two AZD1222 doses, spike-specific TCR breadth and depth were significantly higher than at day 0 and than in MenACWY recipients. Reportedly, almost half of the unique spike-specific TCRs recognized epitopes lying outside the regions that are mutated in the B.1.351 and B.1.1.7 variants. The 56-69-year group was small, and its depth increase did not reach significance, likely because of low power. Vaccine-associated CD4 TCRs spanned the whole spike protein, with dominant responses in regions 160-218 and 743-854. Most participants were white British and females outnumbered males, and the authors suggested that clonal diversity may have been underestimated.

The CDR3 regions of human TCRbeta chains were analyzed by immunosequencing. In the original analysis: TCRs in the repertoires were compared against a reference library of SARS-CoV-2-specific TCRs that had been generated with the MIRA antigen-specificity platform. Breadth was defined as the fraction of unique TCRs that were SARS-CoV-2-associated, and depth was defined as the fraction of total T cells that were SARS-CoV-2-associated. Using the MIRA data, every spike-specific TCR was mapped to the spike region that the TCR reacted to and assigned to either a CD4 or a CD8 class. Log10-transformed breadth and depth values were compared by one-way ANOVA with Sidak's multiple comparisons tests. Drawn from immuneACCESS, this table holds only the in-frame rearrangements with V and J called that TCRdb kept. Clones are partly lost; checked studies trace under half to an unresolved V gene and leave the rest unexplained. The DNA gave D and trimming, while V, J and clone size come from that table. The sample has 140,000 to 150,000 clones on record, approximately 83% of them singletons. Roughly 8% of the sample belongs to the ten largest clones.

From the germline V gene, CDR1 is SQVTM and CDR2 is ANQGSEA. Clipping removes 7 bases from V and 0 bases from J, with 6 as the unmatched junction base count. From cysteine to phenylalanine, the CDR3 is 14 amino acids long. Of the read, only the CDR3 DNA is kept; its 42 bases are in frame from base 1. This receptor was obtained from an adult in good health. This specimen was peripheral blood, taken on day 0 of AZD1222 vaccination. The receptor chain draws on TRBV29-1 and TRBJ1-1; 9 nucleotides in the junction match TRBD1. In nucleotides, the sequence is TGCAGCGCCTGGACAGGGGCGATGAACACTGAAGCTTTCTTT. Its protein reads: CSAWTGAMNTEAFF.